This TCR beta chain emerged from a study of siplizumab effects on memory and regulatory T cells. Study results and limitations: With siplizumab, cumulative frequency of CD4+ memory-derived alloreactive sequences dropped significantly. The average Treg-derived proportion among mappable alloreactive CD4+ clones was 68.8% with siplizumab versus under 35% in controls. Unstimulated subset assignment was obtained for only a minor fraction of alloreactive clones. About 80-97% of proliferating CD4+ or CD8+ clones had no assignable naive or memory phenotype.

Details on this clone: Its antigen is unidentified.

The ends lost 4 bases at V and 6 bases at J; junction bases unmatched: 3. Germline V gives CDR1 MNHNY, CDR2 SVGAGI (reference sequence). The CDR3 sequence is 13 residues long. The assay was immunoSEQ multiplex PCR, and TCRdb's table has in-frame clones only and misses some. The data show around 100,000 clones, nearly 95% seen once. The chain couples TRBV6-6 to TRBJ2-1; TRBD1 matches 7 bases. This TCR was recovered from a human donor in good health. The sequencing input was non-Treg CD4+ T cells sorted from blood. CDR3 DNA: TGTGCCAGCAGTTCACAGGGGATCAATGAGCAGTTCTTC. It encodes CASSSQGINEQFF.